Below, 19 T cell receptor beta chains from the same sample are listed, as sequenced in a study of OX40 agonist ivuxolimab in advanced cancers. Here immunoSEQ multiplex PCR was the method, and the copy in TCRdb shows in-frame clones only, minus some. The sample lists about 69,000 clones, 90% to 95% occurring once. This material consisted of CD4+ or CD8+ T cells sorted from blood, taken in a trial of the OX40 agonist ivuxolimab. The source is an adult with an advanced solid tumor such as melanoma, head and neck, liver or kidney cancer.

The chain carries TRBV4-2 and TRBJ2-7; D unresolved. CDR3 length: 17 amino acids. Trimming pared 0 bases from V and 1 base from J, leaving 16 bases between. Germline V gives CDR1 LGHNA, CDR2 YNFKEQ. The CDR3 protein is CASSQDGEGPGSYEQYF. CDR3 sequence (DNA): TGTGCCAGCAGCCAAGATGGCGAAGGACCGGGTTCCTACGAGCAGTACTTC.

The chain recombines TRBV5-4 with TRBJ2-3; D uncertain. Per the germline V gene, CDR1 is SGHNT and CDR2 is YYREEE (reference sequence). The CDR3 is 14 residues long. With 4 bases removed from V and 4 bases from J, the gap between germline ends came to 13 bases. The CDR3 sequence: CASSQALGPDTQYF. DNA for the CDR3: TGTGCCAGCAGCCAGGCCCTGGGCCCAGATACGCAGTATTTT.

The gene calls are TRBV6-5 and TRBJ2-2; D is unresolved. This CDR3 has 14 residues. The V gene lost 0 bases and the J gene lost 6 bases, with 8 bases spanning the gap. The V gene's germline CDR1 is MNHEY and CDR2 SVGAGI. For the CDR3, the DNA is TGTGCCAGCAGTTACTCGGTGGGCCCCGGGGAGCTGTTTTTT. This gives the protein CASSYSVGPGELFF.

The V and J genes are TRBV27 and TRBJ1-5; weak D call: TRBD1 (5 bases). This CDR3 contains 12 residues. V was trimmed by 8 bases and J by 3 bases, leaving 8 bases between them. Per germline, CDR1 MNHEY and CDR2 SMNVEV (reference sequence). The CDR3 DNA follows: TGTGCCAGCCGGGGCCCCAATCAGCCCCAGCATTTT. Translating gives CASRGPNQPQHF.

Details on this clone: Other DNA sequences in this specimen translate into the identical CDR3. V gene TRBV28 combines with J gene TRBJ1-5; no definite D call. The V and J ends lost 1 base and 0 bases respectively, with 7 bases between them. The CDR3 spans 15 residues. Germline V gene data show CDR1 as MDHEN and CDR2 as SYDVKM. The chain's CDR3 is CASSLLLNSNQPQHF. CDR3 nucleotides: TGTGCCAGCAGTTTATTGTTGAATAGCAATCAGCCCCAGCATTTT. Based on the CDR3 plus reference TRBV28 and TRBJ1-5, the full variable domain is DVKVTQSSRYLVKRTGEKVFLECVQDMDHENMFWYRQDPGLGLRLIYFSYDVKMKEKGDIPEGYSVSREKKERFSLILESASTNQTSMYLCASSLLLNSNQPQHFGDGTRLSIL.

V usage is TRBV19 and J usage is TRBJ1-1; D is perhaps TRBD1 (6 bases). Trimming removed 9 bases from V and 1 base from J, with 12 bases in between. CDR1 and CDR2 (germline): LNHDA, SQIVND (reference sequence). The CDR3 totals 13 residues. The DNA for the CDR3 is TGTGCCAGCAAACAGGGAGGGAACACTGAAGCTTTCTTT. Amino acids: CASKQGGNTEAFF.

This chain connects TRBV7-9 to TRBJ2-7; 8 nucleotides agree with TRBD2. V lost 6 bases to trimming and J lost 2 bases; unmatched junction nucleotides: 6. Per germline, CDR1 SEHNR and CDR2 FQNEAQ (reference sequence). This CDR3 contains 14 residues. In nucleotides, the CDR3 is TGTGCCAGCAGACCCCGGGGGGGAACCTACGAGCAGTACTTC. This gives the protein CASRPRGGTYEQYF.

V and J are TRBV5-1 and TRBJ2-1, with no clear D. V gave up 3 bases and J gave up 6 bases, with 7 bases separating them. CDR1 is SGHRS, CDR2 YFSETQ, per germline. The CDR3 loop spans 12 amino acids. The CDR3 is CASSSSSNEQFF. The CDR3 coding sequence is TGCGCCAGCAGCTCGTCTAGCAATGAGCAGTTCTTC.

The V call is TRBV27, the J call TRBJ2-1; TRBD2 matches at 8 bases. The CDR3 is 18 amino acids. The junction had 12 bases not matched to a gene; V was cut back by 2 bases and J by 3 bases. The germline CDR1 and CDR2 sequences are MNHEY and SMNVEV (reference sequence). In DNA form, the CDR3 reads TGTGCCAGCAGTTTAACCCCTTTGACTAGCGCTAGCTACAATGAGCAGTTCTTC. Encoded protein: CASSLTPLTSASYNEQFF.

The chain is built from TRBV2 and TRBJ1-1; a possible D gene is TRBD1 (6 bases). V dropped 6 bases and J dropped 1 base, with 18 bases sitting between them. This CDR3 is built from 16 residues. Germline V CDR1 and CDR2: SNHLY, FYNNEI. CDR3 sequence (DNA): TGTGCCAGCAGCAGCCCCAACAGGGTATGGAACACTGAAGCTTTCTTT. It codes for CASSSPNRVWNTEAFF.

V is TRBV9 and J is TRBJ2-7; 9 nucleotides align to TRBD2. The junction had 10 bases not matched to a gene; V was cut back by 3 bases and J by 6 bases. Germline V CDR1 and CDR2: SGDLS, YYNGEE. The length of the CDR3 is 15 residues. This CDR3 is CASSGGQGLATEQYF. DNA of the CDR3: TGTGCCAGCAGCGGGGGCCAGGGACTAGCAACCGAGCAGTACTTC.

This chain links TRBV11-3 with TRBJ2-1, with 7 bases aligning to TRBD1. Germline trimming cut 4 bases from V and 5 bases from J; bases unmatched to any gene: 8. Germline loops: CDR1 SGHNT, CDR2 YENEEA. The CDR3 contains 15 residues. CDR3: CASSYPGGSNNEQFF. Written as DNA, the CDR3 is TGTGCCAGCAGCTACCCAGGGGGATCAAACAATGAGCAGTTCTTC.

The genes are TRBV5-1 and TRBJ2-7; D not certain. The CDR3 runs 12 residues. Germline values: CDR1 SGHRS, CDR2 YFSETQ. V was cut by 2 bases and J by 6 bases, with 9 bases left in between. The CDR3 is CASSLVSTEQYF. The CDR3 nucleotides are TGCGCCAGCAGCTTAGTATCGACCGAGCAGTACTTC.

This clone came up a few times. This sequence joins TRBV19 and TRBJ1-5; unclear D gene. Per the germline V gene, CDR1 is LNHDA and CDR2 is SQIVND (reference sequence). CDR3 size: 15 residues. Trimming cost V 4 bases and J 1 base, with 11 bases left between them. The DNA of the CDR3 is TGTGCCAGTAGTAACCCCAACCGGAGCAATCAGCCCCAGCATTTT. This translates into CASSNPNRSNQPQHF.

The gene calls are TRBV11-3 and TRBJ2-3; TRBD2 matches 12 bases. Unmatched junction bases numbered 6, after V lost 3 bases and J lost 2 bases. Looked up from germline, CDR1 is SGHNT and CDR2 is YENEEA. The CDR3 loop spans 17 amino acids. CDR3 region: CASSFRLAGVITDTQYF. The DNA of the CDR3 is TGTGCCAGCAGCTTCAGACTAGCGGGAGTGATCACAGATACGCAGTATTTT.

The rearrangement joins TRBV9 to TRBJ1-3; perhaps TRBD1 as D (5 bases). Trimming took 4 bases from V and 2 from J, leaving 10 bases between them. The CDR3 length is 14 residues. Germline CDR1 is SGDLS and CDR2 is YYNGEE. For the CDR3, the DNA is TGTGCCAGCAGCCAAGGGGATCCTGGAAACACCATATATTTT. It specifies CASSQGDPGNTIYF.

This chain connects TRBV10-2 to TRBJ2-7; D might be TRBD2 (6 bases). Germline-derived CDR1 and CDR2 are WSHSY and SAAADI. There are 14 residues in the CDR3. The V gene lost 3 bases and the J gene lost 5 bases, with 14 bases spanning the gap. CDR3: CASSEGGNWDEQYF. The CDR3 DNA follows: TGCGCCAGCAGTGAAGGAGGGAATTGGGACGAGCAGTACTTC.

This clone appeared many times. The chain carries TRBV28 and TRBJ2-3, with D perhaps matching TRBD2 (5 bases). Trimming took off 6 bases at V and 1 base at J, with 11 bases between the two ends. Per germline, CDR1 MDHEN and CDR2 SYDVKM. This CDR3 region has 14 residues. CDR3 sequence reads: CASRLGERTDTQYF. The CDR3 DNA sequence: TGTGCCAGCAGACTAGGCGAACGCACAGATACGCAGTATTTT.

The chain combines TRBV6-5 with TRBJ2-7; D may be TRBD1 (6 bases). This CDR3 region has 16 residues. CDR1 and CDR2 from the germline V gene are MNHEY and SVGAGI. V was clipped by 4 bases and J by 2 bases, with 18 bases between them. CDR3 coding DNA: TGTGCCAGCAGTTGGATGAGTCAGGGGAAGCCCTACGAGCAGTACTTC. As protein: CASSWMSQGKPYEQYF.